This TCR beta chain derives from a study of shared T cell receptors in the human thymus. After removal of 5 bases from V and 9 bases from J, the junction contained 14 bases not matched to a gene. Germline V lookup: CDR1 SQVTM, CDR2 ANQGSEA. The CDR3 is made up of 14 amino acids. Sequencing was performed with immunoSEQ multiplex PCR; in TCRdb, only in-frame clones are kept and a portion is missing. Here the sample spans some 700,000 clones, 80% to 90% being singletons. These data also featured in a second study, about human thymus T cells. This second study notes: Thymus specimens were resections from corrective heart surgery. Thymic repertoires of unrelated individuals were reported in related research to overlap highly.

The specimen sequenced was thymocytes. This chain connects TRBV29-1 to TRBJ1-1, with 8 bases lining up with TRBD1. This receptor was identified in a girl under three years old with a congenital heart defect. CDR3 loop: CSVPSDRGVRKAFF. The CDR3 nucleotides are TGCAGCGTTCCCTCCGACAGGGGCGTACGAAAAGCTTTCTTT.